This TCR beta chain was recovered during a study of T cell repertoires in cytomegalovirus infection. A remark on this clonotype: Its antigen remains unknown.

TCRdb fed the reads into MiXCR, producing one record per CDR3 protein. The sample records fewer than 250,000 distinct CDR3 sequences, roughly 22% being singletons. Looked up from germline, CDR1 is MDHEN and CDR2 is SYDVKM. Trimming pared 5 bases from V and 8 bases from J, leaving 13 bases between. The CDR3 runs to 13 residues. Overall study results and limits: Carriage of CMV together with the relevant HLA was identifiable through cumulative public TCR beta family frequency.

The sequence was collected from a human donor in good health (CMV status not recorded). Some clones in this sample may be carry-over from other donors' samples. What was sequenced was CD8+ T cells from PBMCs. The chain employs TRBV28 and TRBJ1-5; D is perhaps TRBD1 (6 bases). CDR3 in DNA: TGTGCCAGCAGTCCAGGGGTCTGGAAGCCCCAGCATTTT. Its protein is CASSPGVWKPQHF.